This TCR beta chain derives from a study of CD8+CD57+ T cells in acquired aplastic anemia. Study summary: Across the sorted CD4+ and CD8+ cells, DNA amounts averaged about 3.2 ug. Points from the study as a whole: Patients and controls turned out to have some 30 CD8+ CDR3 sequences in common. Patients versus controls showed no significant CD8+ Simpson's diversity difference.

The CDR3 is 13 residues long. Trimming pared 3 bases from V and 4 bases from J, leaving 7 bases between. Germline-derived CDR1 and CDR2 are SNHLY and FYNNEI. This clonotype occurred once. As yet, its antigen is unknown. It was genomic DNA that served as the template for profiling TCR beta VDJ and CDR3. MiXCR was run by TCRdb on the reads, yielding one entry per CDR3 protein. The repertoire holds about 190,000 distinct CDR3 sequences, with 55% to 70% as singletons. The sequence was obtained from a human donor with severe aplastic anemia or a healthy control (not recorded which). The sample consisted of sorted CD4+, CD8+, or CD8+CD57+ T cells (not recorded which) from PBMCs. The rearrangement links TRBV2 to TRBJ2-1; D call uncertain. The CDR3 bases are TGTGCCAGCAGTGATGTGGTTTACAATGAGCAGTTCTTC. This codes for CASSDVVYNEQFF. Using reference TRBV2 and TRBJ2-1 for the parts outside the CDR3, the full variable domain is EPEVTQTPSHQVTQMGQEVILRCVPISNHLYFYWYRQILGQKVEFLVSFYNNEISEKSEIFDDQFSVERPDGSNFTLKIRSTKLEDSAMYFCASSDVVYNEQFFGPGTRLTVL.